The TCR beta chain described here comes from a study of lymphopenia after photon versus proton radiotherapy. Data came from immunoSEQ multiplex PCR; TCRdb stores just in-frame clones and leaves some out. Found here are roughly 25,000 clones, 85% to 90% of them singletons; the top ten hold roughly 5.2%. The length of the CDR3 is 15 residues. With 3 bases removed from V and 2 bases from J, the gap between germline ends came to 12 bases. From germline, CDR1 is LNHDA and CDR2 SQIVND (reference sequence). Of note for this clone: Its antigen is still unknown.

General study results and limits: Larger post-nadir TCR diversity loss correlated inversely with survival in deceased patients.

The material was peripheral blood, obtained from a patient treated with photon-based radiotherapy. This chain links TRBV19 with TRBJ2-3; D is ambiguous. The sequence was obtained from a man aged 25 to 40 with gastric cancer. This CDR3 is CASSIDARLTDTQYF. The DNA of the CDR3 is TGTGCCAGTAGTATCGATGCTCGCCTCACAGATACGCAGTATTTT.